This TCR beta chain stems from a study of CD4 T cells in relation to SARS-CoV-2 and coronaviruses. Germline V gives CDR1 SGHDT, CDR2 YYEEEE. The CDR3 runs to 13 residues. Trimming cost V 4 bases and J 0 bases, with 8 bases left between them. In regard to this clone: No antigen is known for it.

Profiled with immunoSEQ multiplex PCR; TCRdb holds only in-frame clones, not every one. The profile shows 15,000 to 20,000 clones, roughly 80% of them singletons. CD4+ T cells from unexposed donors were obtained before the COVID-19 pandemic (2011-2018). After about 10 days of culture, CD4+ T cells were isolated. The material sequenced was CD4+ T cells from PBMCs, cultured in vitro. The TCR comes from a human donor in good health. The chain couples TRBV5-6 to TRBJ2-7; maybe TRBD1 (6 bases). CDR3 nucleotide sequence: TGTGCCAGCAGCACGGACAGCTCCTACGAGCAGTACTTC. As protein: CASSTDSSYEQYF.